A selection of T cell receptor beta chains follows, all from one sample in a study of monozygotic twins with cystic fibrosis. Profiled with immunoSEQ multiplex PCR; TCRdb holds only in-frame clones, not every one. The sample lists tens of thousands of clones, 96% occurring once. Sequencing was performed on blood. All receptors come from a girl aged 2-10 years with cystic fibrosis. The CDR3 runs from the conserved cysteine through the conserved F or W. Each record gives: clone size, D gene, V gene, CDR3 length, J gene, CDR3 DNA, CDR3 protein. A D gene is named only where the DNA matches it firmly. A row's size may be missing; if present it is once, few, many or a size class.

NA	NA	TRBV9	12	TRBJ2-2	TGTGCCAGCAGCTCATCAGCCGGGGAGCTGTTTTTT	CASSSSAGELFF
NA	NA	TRBV29-1	14	TRBJ1-1	TGCAGCGTTGGAAAGCGGGGCCGATACACTGAAGCTTTCTTT	CSVGKRGRYTEAFF
NA	NA	TRBV5-6	18	TRBJ2-1	TGTGCCAGCAGCTGGGGCAGGAGGGATAGTTTTTCCTACAATGAGCAGTTCTTC	CASSWGRRDSFSYNEQFF
NA	NA	TRBV28	14	TRBJ1-1	TGTGCCAGCAGTTTAGGCATATCGAACACTGAAGCTTTCTTT	CASSLGISNTEAFF
NA	NA	TRBV5-5	16	TRBJ2-3	TGTGCCAGCAGCCGGGGCATAATTAGGGGACTAGATACGCAGTATTTT	CASSRGIIRGLDTQYF
NA	NA	TRBV5-1	14	TRBJ1-1	TGCGCCAGCAGCTTGGCCGGAGACAGGCTAGAAGCTTTCTTT	CASSLAGDRLEAFF
once	TRBD2	TRBV10-1	15	TRBJ2-2	TGCGCCAGCAGTACGACTAGCGGGAGAGCCGGGGAGCTGTTTTTT	CASSTTSGRAGELFF
NA	TRBD2	TRBV6-1	19	TRBJ2-7	TGTGCCAGCAGTGTACTGACTAGCGGGAGGAGGCCTGCTACCTACGAGCAGTACTTC	CASSVLTSGRRPATYEQYF
NA	NA	TRBV28	14	TRBJ2-7	TGTGCCAGCAAAGCAGGGGATCTCACCTACGAGCAGTACTTC	CASKAGDLTYEQYF
once	TRBD1	TRBV7-9	13	TRBJ1-1	TGTGCCAGCACCCTAACAGGGGACACTGAAGCTTTCTTT	CASTLTGDTEAFF
NA	NA	TRBV5-1	20	TRBJ2-6	TGCGCCAGCAGCAGCAACCTCGGGAGTGGTTCTCTCTCTGGGGCCAACGTCCTGACTTTC	CASSSNLGSGSLSGANVLTF
NA	TRBD2	TRBV7-9	15	TRBJ2-7	TGTGCCAGCAGCCCCACTAGCGGGATGTTCTACGAGCAGTACTTC	CASSPTSGMFYEQYF
NA	TRBD2	TRBV27	13	TRBJ2-7	TGTGCCAGCAGTTTATTTAACGGGAGGGAGCAGTACTTC	CASSLFNGREQYF
NA	NA	TRBV28	16	TRBJ1-2	TGTGCCAGCAGCCCCCCGGAGGGTTGGGGCCCCTATGGCTACACCTTC	CASSPPEGWGPYGYTF
NA	NA	TRBV15	14	TRBJ1-3	TGTGCCACCAGCAACAGGCAGGGGCCAAACACCATATATTTT	CATSNRQGPNTIYF